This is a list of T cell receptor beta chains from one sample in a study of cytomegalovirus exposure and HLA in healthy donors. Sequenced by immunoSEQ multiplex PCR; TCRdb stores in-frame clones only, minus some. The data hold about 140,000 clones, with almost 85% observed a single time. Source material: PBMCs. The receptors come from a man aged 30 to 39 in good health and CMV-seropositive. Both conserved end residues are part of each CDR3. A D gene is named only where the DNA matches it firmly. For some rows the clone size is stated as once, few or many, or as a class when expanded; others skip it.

CASSPGGREEKLFF,TGTGCCAGCAGCCCGGGGGGGAGAGAAGAAAAACTGTTTTTT,NA,TRBV28,TRBJ1-4,once
CASSPKSAGGPREQYF,TGCGCCAGCAGTCCGAAATCGGCGGGAGGGCCGCGGGAGCAGTACTTC,TRBD2,TRBV5-1,TRBJ2-7,few
CASSLAGQGETQYF,TGTGCCAGCTCTCTCGCAGGACAAGGAGAGACCCAGTACTTC,NA,TRBV18,TRBJ2-5,NA
CASSPARSAYEQYF,TGTGCCAGCAGCCCCGCTAGGTCTGCCTACGAGCAGTACTTC,NA,TRBV7-8,TRBJ2-7,once
CAWSRPGALNPGNTIYF,TGTGCCTGGAGTCGACCAGGGGCCCTGAACCCTGGAAACACCATATATTTT,NA,TRBV30,TRBJ1-3,NA
CASSTRLSRSYNEQFF,TGTGCCAGCAGTACCCGACTATCCCGCTCCTACAATGAGCAGTTCTTC,NA,TRBV27,TRBJ2-1,NA
CASSLDSHEQYF,TGTGCCAGCAGCCTGGACAGCCACGAGCAGTACTTC,NA,TRBV5-4,TRBJ2-7,NA
CASSVFTSGGETQYF,TGCGCCAGCAGCGTTTTTACTAGCGGGGGGGAGACCCAGTACTTC,TRBD2,TRBV5-1,TRBJ2-5,NA
CASSTLGAPTGVGDTQYF,TGTGCCAGTAGTACCCTCGGGGCCCCCACAGGGGTGGGAGATACGCAGTATTTT,TRBD1,TRBV19,TRBJ2-3,NA
CASSPDSSNQPQHF,TGTGCCAGCAGTCCTGACAGTAGCAATCAGCCCCAGCATTTT,NA,TRBV6-1,TRBJ1-5,NA
CASSKLGVNTEAFF,TGTGCCAGCTCGAAACTCGGTGTGAACACTGAAGCTTTCTTT,NA,TRBV9,TRBJ1-1,NA
CASSPRQGSSYNEQFF,TGCGCCAGCAGCCCTCGACAGGGGAGCTCCTACAATGAGCAGTTCTTC,TRBD1,TRBV5-1,TRBJ2-1,NA
CASSLGQGGAPLHF,TGTGCCAGCAGCTTAGGGCAGGGCGGAGCACCCCTCCACTTT,NA,TRBV11-2,TRBJ1-6,NA
CAWDEPGTTQYF,TGTGCCTGGGACGAGCCAGGAACGACCCAGTACTTC,NA,TRBV30,TRBJ2-5,NA
CASSPGQGAMNTEAFF,TGTGCCAGCTCACCGGGACAGGGGGCAATGAACACTGAAGCTTTCTTT,TRBD1,TRBV18,TRBJ1-1,NA